The 25 T cell receptor beta chains below were found in one sample sequenced in a study of response to subunit inactivated influenza vaccine. TCRdb analysed the RT-PCR reads with MiXCR anew, one entry per CDR3 protein. The sample lists under 200,000 distinct CDR3 sequences, approximately 12% seen once, with less than 30% in the top ten. The sample was also reused in another study, on T cells expressing NK-cell markers. That work states: The TCR beta cDNA came from 5'RACE template switching with UMIs.

The sample in question was CD8+ T cells sorted from PBMCs, obtained about 12 days after vaccination. These receptors originate from a man in his fifties who received an inactivated influenza vaccine.

This clonotype was detected many times. The chain employs TRBV6-2 or TRBV6-3 and TRBJ2-1; TRBD2 agrees at 10 bases. From germline, CDR1 is MNHEY and CDR2 SVGEGT. The V gene end was trimmed by 2 bases and the J gene end by 7 bases; junction bases not matched to a gene: 5. This CDR3 region has 15 residues. The CDR3 protein is CASSYLAGVGNEQFF. In DNA, the CDR3 is TGTGCCAGCAGTTACCTAGCGGGAGTGGGTAATGAGCAGTTCTTC.

The V call is TRBV7-9, the J call TRBJ2-7, with 7 bases lining up with TRBD1. V lost 5 bases and J lost 4; bases outside the gene matches: 17. The CDR3 totals 17 residues. Germline-derived CDR1 and CDR2 are SEHNR and FQNEAQ (reference sequence). CDR3 bases: TGTGCCAGCAGCATATTAGCGCCGGGACAGTCCCAATACGAGCAGTACTTC. Translation gives CASSILAPGQSQYEQYF.

This clonotype occurred a few times. The CDR3 loop is CASSQDISYPYEQYF. CDR3 nucleotide sequence: TGCGCCAGCAGCCAAGATATCTCCTACCCCTACGAGCAGTACTTC. The chain links TRBV4-3 to TRBJ2-7; D is unresolved. Per germline, CDR1 LGHNA and CDR2 YSLEER. Trimming stripped 0 bases from V and 2 bases from J, with 11 bases between. The CDR3 length is 15 residues.

The chain is built from TRBV5-1 and TRBJ2-7; D gene uncertain. Trimming took 5 bases from V and 0 from J, leaving 18 bases between them. CDR1 and CDR2 from the germline V gene are SGHRS and YFSETQ. The CDR3 sequence is 16 residues long. The CDR3 here is CASRIADSLSSYEQYF. CDR3 sequence (DNA): TGCGCCAGCAGAATCGCCGACTCCCTATCCTCCTACGAGCAGTACTTC.

In this sample, this clonotype turned up a few times. The V call is TRBV25-1, the J call TRBJ2-6; D is undetermined. This CDR3 spans 15 amino acids. The germline gives CDR1 MGHDK, CDR2 SYGVNS. V gave up 4 bases and J gave up 0 bases, with 7 bases separating them. Written as DNA, the CDR3 is TGTGCCAGCAGTGCCCGTGGCTCTGGGGCCAACGTCCTGACTTTC. Translation gives CASSARGSGANVLTF.

The V call is TRBV12-3 or TRBV12-4, the J call TRBJ2-2, with D perhaps matching TRBD1 (6 bases). Trimming left V 0 bases short and J 4 bases short, with 24 bases between. The CDR3 totals 20 residues. The CDR3 sequence: CASSLAPLRRTVATTGELFF. In nucleotides, the CDR3 is TGTGCCAGCAGTTTAGCTCCCCTACGGAGGACAGTGGCGACCACCGGGGAGCTGTTTTTT.

The CDR3 sequence is CSASGRDSSYEQYF. The CDR3 nucleotides read TGCAGTGCTAGTGGCAGGGACAGCTCCTACGAGCAGTACTTC. This chain links TRBV20-1 with TRBJ2-7; TRBD1 matches at 7 bases. In germline, CDR1 is DFQATT, CDR2 SNEGSKA (reference sequence). This CDR3 comprises 14 residues. V trimming: 3 bases; J trimming: 0 bases; junction bases outside the gene matches: 5.

This clonotype occurred a few times. This chain links TRBV6-2 or TRBV6-3 with TRBJ1-1; no definite D call. The CDR3 loop spans 16 amino acids. The ends were cut back, 4 bases at V and 0 bases at J, with 15 bases in the middle. Germline CDR1 is MNHEY and CDR2 is SVGEGT. The CDR3 DNA reads TGTGCCAGCAGTTCACTACACTTCTCCATGAACACTGAAGCTTTCTTT. It yields the protein CASSSLHFSMNTEAFF.

This clonotype occurred many times. V and J are TRBV7-8 and TRBJ2-5, with TRBD1 matching over 9 bases. Germline CDR1 is SGHVS and CDR2 is FQNEAQ. The V and J ends lost 5 bases and 4 bases, in that order; junction bases with no gene match: 14. This CDR3 is built from 17 residues. The CDR3 is CASSPSGTGWLGETQYF. The CDR3 DNA reads TGTGCCAGCAGCCCCAGCGGGACAGGGTGGTTGGGAGAGACCCAGTACTTC. Full variable domain (rest looked up from reference TRBV7-8 and TRBJ2-5): GAGVSQSPRYKVAKRGQDVALRCDPISGHVSLFWYQQALGQGPEFLTYFQNEAQLDKSGLPSDRFFAERPEGSVSTLKIQRTQQEDSAVYLCASSPSGTGWLGETQYFGPGTRLLVL.

The chain carries TRBV6-1 and TRBJ2-5; TRBD1 aligns across 7 bases. Germline lookup yields CDR1 MNHNS and CDR2 SASEGT. Trimming removed 5 bases from V and 5 bases from J; junction bases left unmatched: 11. The CDR3 loop spans 15 amino acids. The CDR3: CASSPPVRGHETQYF. The CDR3, as DNA: TGTGCCAGCAGTCCTCCAGTTAGGGGGCATGAGACCCAGTACTTC.

This clonotype occurred many times. V is TRBV28 and J is TRBJ1-5; D not resolved. This CDR3 comprises 12 residues. The V end lost 3 bases, the J end lost 2 bases, and 2 bases lay between the germline ends. Germline V gene sequence: CDR1 MDHEN, CDR2 SYDVKM. CDR3 sequence reads: CASSFGNQPQHF. The CDR3 nucleotides read TGTGCCAGCAGTTTCGGCAATCAGCCCCAGCATTTT.

The rearrangement uses TRBV5-1 and TRBJ1-1, with D unresolved. V was pared by 0 bases and J by 1 base, with 7 bases between. This CDR3 is 14 amino acids long. Germline CDR1 reads SGHRS; CDR2 reads YFSETQ. CDR3 in amino acids: CASSLELPNTEAFF. CDR3 nucleotides: TGCGCCAGCAGCTTGGAACTCCCGAACACTGAAGCTTTCTTT. The complete variable domain, with remaining parts taken from reference TRBV5-1 and TRBJ1-1, reads KAGVTQTPRYLIKTRGQQVTLSCSPISGHRSVSWYQQTPGQGLQFLFEYFSETQRNKGNFPGRFSGRQFSNSRSEMNVSTLELGDSALYLCASSLELPNTEAFFGQGTRLTVV.

V and J are TRBV10-1 and TRBJ2-1; TRBD2 might be the D (5 bases). The CDR3 runs to 16 residues. The ends were cut back, 5 bases at V and 6 bases at J, with 20 bases in the middle. The germline gives CDR1 WNHNN, CDR2 SYGVQD (reference sequence). CDR3 protein: CASSNRIYGVANEQFF. CDR3 bases: TGCGCCAGCAGTAACCGAATATACGGGGTAGCCAATGAGCAGTTCTTC.

This clonotype showed up just a few times. V gene TRBV4-1 combines with J gene TRBJ1-5, with D maybe TRBD1 (5 bases). The CDR3 extends over 15 amino acids. V was shortened by 4 bases and J by 0 bases, with 10 bases between the two germline ends. Germline CDR1 reads MGHRA; CDR2 reads YSYEKL. This chain's CDR3 is CASSPGRGSNQPQHF. The CDR3 DNA is TGCGCCAGCAGCCCTGGAAGGGGTAGCAATCAGCCCCAGCATTTT.

This chain joins TRBV29-1 and TRBJ1-1, with TRBD1 as a possible D gene (5 bases). Germline V lookup: CDR1 SQVTM, CDR2 ANQGSEA. The CDR3 consists of 14 residues. V was cut by 2 bases and J by 0 bases, with 10 bases left in between. For the CDR3, the DNA is TGCAGCGTTGAATTGAAAGGGGTGAACACTGAAGCTTTCTTT. Amino acids: CSVELKGVNTEAFF.

This clonotype has ten or more counts. The rearrangement joins TRBV20-1 to TRBJ2-3; the match to TRBD2 covers 14 bases. Germline V gives CDR1 DFQATT, CDR2 SNEGSKA (reference sequence). V lost 4 bases to trimming and J lost 5 bases; unmatched junction nucleotides: 5. This CDR3 is 15 amino acids long. CDR3: CSATATSGGVDTQYF. CDR3 nucleotide sequence: TGCAGTGCTACAGCGACTAGCGGGGGGGTAGATACGCAGTATTTT.

This chain links TRBV7-2 with TRBJ2-5; 9 bases agree with TRBD2. There are 15 residues in the CDR3. With 1 base clipped from V and 5 bases from J, the junction kept 5 bases outside the gene matches. CDR1 SGHTA and CDR2 FQGNSA come from the germline V gene. CDR3 coding DNA: TGTGCCAGCAGCTTAGATGCGGGGGGGGACGAGACCCAGTACTTC. Translated, it gives CASSLDAGGDETQYF.

This clonotype was observed a handful of times. The chain is built from TRBV19 and TRBJ2-5; D gene unclear. Trimming removed 0 bases from V and 4 bases from J, with 9 bases in between. Germline CDR1 reads LNHDA; CDR2 reads SQIVND (reference sequence). The CDR3 loop spans 14 amino acids. CDR3 sequence (DNA): TGTGCCAGTAGTATAGACGTAATCGGAGAGACCCAGTACTTC. It yields the protein CASSIDVIGETQYF.

V and J are TRBV20-1 and TRBJ1-6; D not resolved. The CDR3 has 15 residues. V was pared by 0 bases and J by 7 bases, with 13 bases between. Germline CDR1 DFQATT, CDR2 SNEGSKA (reference sequence). CDR3 in amino acids: CSARDVGQPNSPLHF. The CDR3 bases are TGCAGTGCTAGAGATGTCGGGCAGCCCAATTCACCCCTCCACTTT.

This clonotype has a handful of counts. The genes are TRBV28 and TRBJ1-2; D is perhaps TRBD1 (5 bases). The CDR3 has 12 residues. Germline V CDR1 and CDR2: MDHEN, SYDVKM. V was cut by 3 bases and J by 6 bases, with 8 bases left in between. The CDR3 region is CASSFAGDGYTF. The CDR3 bases are TGTGCCAGCAGTTTCGCGGGGGATGGCTACACCTTC.

This clonotype was seen a few times. The chain links TRBV12-3 or TRBV12-4 to TRBJ2-1; D uncertain. V was cut by 3 bases and J by 0 bases, with 9 bases left in between. The CDR3 sequence is 15 residues long. The chain's CDR3 is CASSFYGSSYNEQFF. In nucleotides, the CDR3 is TGTGCCAGCAGTTTTTACGGTAGCTCCTACAATGAGCAGTTCTTC.

The CDR3 region has the DNA TGTGCCAGCAGTTTACTCTTGGCAGGCCCTAGGGGCTACACCTTC. Residues: CASSLLLAGPRGYTF. The chain recombines TRBV28 with TRBJ1-2, with unresolved D. CDR3 size: 15 residues. Trimming removed 2 bases from V and 8 bases from J, with 18 bases in between. Germline CDR1 reads MDHEN; CDR2 reads SYDVKM.

This clonotype was recorded at least ten times. The chain employs TRBV5-1 and TRBJ2-7; no clear D gene. The CDR3 has 16 amino acids. CDR1 and CDR2 from the germline V gene are SGHRS and YFSETQ. The V and J ends lost 0 bases and 0 bases respectively, with 13 bases between them. The CDR3 nucleotides are TGCGCCAGCAGCTTGGAGGCCAGCCTTAGCTCCTACGAGCAGTACTTC. Translated, it gives CASSLEASLSSYEQYF.

This clonotype was seen many times. The chain carries TRBV5-1 and TRBJ1-6; 9 bases are shared with TRBD1. The J segment lost 8 bases and the V segment lost 5 bases, leaving 5 bases of the junction unmatched. CDR1 is SGHRS, CDR2 YFSETQ, per germline. The CDR3 is made up of 14 amino acids. The CDR3 DNA sequence: TGCGCCAGCAGACCGGACAGGGGATATTCACCCCTCCACTTT. Protein sequence: CASRPDRGYSPLHF.

This clonotype was detected only once. This sequence may be a read error, since a much larger clone differs from it by one base. V gene TRBV4-1 combines with J gene TRBJ1-1; D is ambiguous. CDR1 and CDR2 (germline): MGHRA, YSYEKL. Deletions cut 1 base from V and 5 bases from J, with 11 bases between. This CDR3 has 14 amino acids. CDR3 protein: CASSQGLGKTEAFF. CDR3 nucleotide sequence: TGCGCCAGCAGCCAAGGTTTGGGAAAAACTGAAGCTTTCTTT.